This T cell receptor beta chain was found in a study of metastatic and nonmetastatic thyroid tumors. General study points: As reported, TCR beta diversity in blood and tumor was significantly higher in malignant thyroid tumors than in benign nodules.

Patients underwent thyroid surgery, and none had received any treatment before it. About this clone: Antigen: not known.

MiXCR reprocessed the PCR reads for TCRdb. The repertoire holds around 52,000 clones, roughly 30% seen once, with 15% in the top ten. Germline V CDR1 and CDR2: SGHAT, FQDESV (reference sequence). The CDR3 sequence is 16 residues long. V lost 5 bases and J lost 4; bases outside the gene matches: 8. The chain has TRBV11-1 and TRBJ1-5; 10 bases line up with TRBD1. This TCR derives from a female donor with papillary thyroid cancer or a benign thyroid nodule (not recorded which). Some clones in this sample may be carry-over from other donors' samples. The sample taken for sequencing was blood. The CDR3 nucleotides are TGTGCCAGCAGCCCAGCCGGGACAGGGGATAATCAGCCCCAGCATTTT. Protein sequence: CASSPAGTGDNQPQHF.